The 19 T cell receptor beta chains presented below share a single source sample, sequenced in a study of CD4 T cells in relation to SARS-CoV-2 and coronaviruses. Sequencing used immunoSEQ multiplex PCR; TCRdb keeps in-frame clones, though not all of them. The data hold over 15,000 clones, with around three quarters observed a single time. Antigen specificity for these receptors is unknown. Before the COVID-19 pandemic, during about 2011-2019, CD4+ T cells were taken from unexposed donors. CD4+ T cells were isolated from the cells after 10 days of culture. What was sequenced was CD4+ T cells from PBMCs, cultured in vitro. The receptors stem from a human donor in good health.

This clone has a single count. The genes are TRBV19 and TRBJ1-2; D gene ambiguous. The ends were cut back, 0 bases at V and 8 bases at J, with 16 bases in the middle. Germline-derived CDR1 and CDR2 are LNHDA and SQIVND (reference sequence). The CDR3 runs 15 residues. CDR3: CASSIDRVGPRGYTF. In DNA form, the CDR3 reads TGTGCCAGTAGTATAGATCGAGTCGGACCCAGGGGCTACACCTTC.

V usage is TRBV28 and J usage is TRBJ1-4; D ambiguous. CDR1 MDHEN and CDR2 SYDVKM come from the germline V gene. The CDR3 covers 13 residues. This CDR3 is CTTSGQRNEKLFF. The CDR3 DNA sequence: TGTACAACCTCCGGGCAGCGTAATGAAAAACTGTTTTTT.

The V gene is TRBV4-1, the J gene TRBJ1-3; possibly TRBD1 for D (6 bases). Trimming stripped 3 bases from V and 0 bases from J, with 12 bases between. CDR3 length: 16 amino acids. Germline V gene sequence: CDR1 MGHRA, CDR2 YSYEKL. This CDR3 reads CASSHGRGISGNTIYF. CDR3 DNA sequence: TGCGCCAGCAGCCACGGCAGGGGCATCTCTGGAAACACCATATATTTT.

The V gene is TRBV6-6, the J gene TRBJ1-2; D is uncertain. Germline V gene lookup returns CDR1 MNHNY and CDR2 SVGAGI (reference sequence). The V end lost 0 bases, the J end lost 7 bases, and 12 bases lay between the germline ends. This CDR3 has 14 residues. The CDR3, as DNA: TGTGCCAGCAGTTACTCCCCGGGATCAGGTGGCTACACCTTC. As protein: CASSYSPGSGGYTF.

V is TRBV6-5 and J is TRBJ2-1; 11 positions match TRBD2. This CDR3 comprises 16 residues. Germline V CDR1 and CDR2: MNHEY, SVGAGI. Unmatched junction bases numbered 6, after V lost 4 bases and J lost 4 bases. The CDR3 is CASSSNPSGRYNEQFF. CDR3 DNA: TGTGCCAGCAGTTCCAATCCTAGCGGGAGGTACAATGAGCAGTTCTTC.

This clone turned up a few times. The rearrangement joins TRBV5-1 to TRBJ2-2; no clear D. Germline lookup yields CDR1 SGHRS and CDR2 YFSETQ. V was pared by 5 bases and J by 7 bases, with 15 bases between. This CDR3 is 14 amino acids long. The CDR3 sequence: CASSTDPTGGELFF. The CDR3 DNA reads TGCGCCAGCAGTACGGACCCCACGGGCGGGGAGCTGTTTTTT. Complete variable domain (other parts from reference TRBV5-1 and TRBJ2-2): KAGVTQTPRYLIKTRGQQVTLSCSPISGHRSVSWYQQTPGQGLQFLFEYFSETQRNKGNFPGRFSGRQFSNSRSEMNVSTLELGDSALYLCASSTDPTGGELFFGEGSRLTVL.

The rearrangement links TRBV7-2 to TRBJ2-7; D may match TRBD1 or TRBD2 (5 bases each). The V and J ends lost 5 bases and 3 bases respectively, with 23 bases between them. The CDR3 sequence is 17 residues long. Germline values: CDR1 SGHTA, CDR2 FQGNSA. CDR3 in amino acids: CASSLIRGPQTIYEQYF. In DNA form, the CDR3 reads TGTGCCAGCAGCCTAATACGGGGACCCCAGACGATCTACGAGCAGTACTTC.

The chain employs TRBV27 and TRBJ2-2, with 10 positions matching TRBD2. CDR3 size: 15 residues. With 4 bases clipped from V and 4 bases from J, the junction kept 3 bases outside the gene matches. Germline V gene sequence: CDR1 MNHEY, CDR2 SMNVEV (reference sequence). This CDR3 is CASSWSGRATGELFF. CDR3 nucleotide sequence: TGTGCCAGCAGTTGGAGCGGGAGGGCCACCGGGGAGCTGTTTTTT.

A few counts support this clone. The chain links TRBV10-3 to TRBJ2-7, with 11 bases identical to TRBD1. V was clipped by 7 bases and J by 7 bases; unmatched bases: 9. Germline V gene sequence: CDR1 ENHRY, CDR2 SYGVKD. CDR3 length equals 14 residues. This CDR3 reads CAIMRDRGELEQYF. CDR3 bases: TGTGCCATCATGAGGGACAGGGGGGAGCTGGAGCAGTACTTC.

In nucleotides, the CDR3 is TGCAGCGTTAAGGACGGGAACACTGAAGCTTTCTTT. Residues: CSVKDGNTEAFF. The J gene is TRBJ1-1, the V gene TRBV29-1; no reliable D call. The V end was cut by 5 bases, the J end by 1 base, with 8 bases between. Per the germline V gene, CDR1 is SQVTM and CDR2 is ANQGSEA. This CDR3 has 12 amino acids.

The J gene is TRBJ2-6, the V gene TRBV2, with D uncertain. The CDR3 contains 12 residues. Trimming pared 8 bases from V and 1 base from J, leaving 3 bases between. Germline-derived CDR1 and CDR2 are SNHLY and FYNNEI. The CDR3 DNA is TGTGCCAGCCGATCTGGGGCCAACGTCCTGACTTTC. As protein: CASRSGANVLTF.

The chain carries TRBV9 and TRBJ2-7; no clear D gene. CDR1 and CDR2 (germline): SGDLS, YYNGEE. The CDR3 has 14 residues. The V end was cut by 4 bases, the J end by 2 bases, with 13 bases between. The CDR3 is CASSPRVNPYEQYF. In DNA form, the CDR3 reads TGTGCCAGCAGCCCCCGGGTTAACCCCTACGAGCAGTACTTC.

V gene TRBV4-3 combines with J gene TRBJ2-1, with a tentative D call TRBD1 (6 bases). Deletions cut 4 bases from V and 8 bases from J, with 15 bases between. Looked up from germline, CDR1 is LGHNA and CDR2 is YSLEER. This CDR3 comprises 14 residues. This chain's CDR3 is CASSPQPDSDEQFF. For the CDR3, the DNA is TGCGCCAGCAGCCCCCAACCGGACAGCGATGAGCAGTTCTTC.

This chain connects TRBV7-2 to TRBJ2-1; D tentatively fits TRBD1 or TRBD2 (5 bases each). CDR3 length: 13 residues. CDR1 is SGHTA and CDR2 is FQGNSA in the germline V gene. With 1 base removed from V and 8 bases from J, the gap between germline ends came to 9 bases. The CDR3 protein is CASSLGRDHEQFF. The CDR3 nucleotides are TGTGCCAGCAGCTTAGGCAGGGACCATGAGCAGTTCTTC.

V gene TRBV7-9 combines with J gene TRBJ2-7; TRBD2 agrees at 10 bases. This CDR3 has 15 amino acids. Germline V gives CDR1 SEHNR, CDR2 FQNEAQ (reference sequence). The trim removed 5 bases at V and 3 bases at J, leaving 7 bases unmatched. CDR3 sequence: CASSPRTSGLYEQYF. Written as DNA, the CDR3 is TGTGCCAGCAGCCCCAGGACTAGCGGCCTCTACGAGCAGTACTTC.

The J gene is TRBJ2-3, the V gene TRBV11-1, with 7 bases that match TRBD1. The ends lost 5 bases at V and 6 bases at J; junction bases unmatched: 11. Germline V gives CDR1 SGHAT, CDR2 FQDESV (reference sequence). The CDR3 length is 15 residues. The CDR3 is CASSPFPGGYDTQYF. CDR3 DNA sequence: TGTGCCAGCAGCCCGTTCCCAGGGGGATACGATACGCAGTATTTT.

The chain has TRBV19 and TRBJ2-1; 7 bases fit TRBD2. V shed 5 bases, J shed 8 bases, and the junction held 15 bases outside the gene matches. The CDR3 sequence is 16 residues long. Germline assignment: CDR1 LNHDA and CDR2 SQIVND (reference sequence). The CDR3 DNA reads as TGTGCCAGTAGTTCTTTAGGGGAGGGTTATTGGGATGAGCAGTTCTTC. Translation gives CASSSLGEGYWDEQFF.

This clone appeared once. The gene calls are TRBV7-9 and TRBJ1-2; D remains ambiguous. In germline, CDR1 is SEHNR, CDR2 FQNEAQ (reference sequence). The CDR3 sequence is 15 residues long. Trimming pared 5 bases from V and 2 bases from J, leaving 15 bases between. Here the CDR3 reads CASSPERERNYGYTF. As DNA, the CDR3 is TGTGCCAGCAGCCCAGAGAGGGAGAGAAACTATGGCTACACCTTC.

The chain couples TRBV2 to TRBJ1-2; D gene ambiguous. V was cut by 8 bases and J by 5 bases, with 9 bases left in between. Looked up from germline, CDR1 is SNHLY and CDR2 is FYNNEI. The CDR3 totals 11 residues. This chain's CDR3 is CASRFEYGYTF. The DNA for the CDR3 is TGTGCCAGCCGTTTTGAGTATGGCTACACCTTC. Filled out from reference TRBV2 and TRBJ1-2, the complete variable domain reads EPEVTQTPSHQVTQMGQEVILRCVPISNHLYFYWYRQILGQKVEFLVSFYNNEISEKSEIFDDQFSVERPDGSNFTLKIRSTKLEDSAMYFCASRFEYGYTFGSGTRLTVV.